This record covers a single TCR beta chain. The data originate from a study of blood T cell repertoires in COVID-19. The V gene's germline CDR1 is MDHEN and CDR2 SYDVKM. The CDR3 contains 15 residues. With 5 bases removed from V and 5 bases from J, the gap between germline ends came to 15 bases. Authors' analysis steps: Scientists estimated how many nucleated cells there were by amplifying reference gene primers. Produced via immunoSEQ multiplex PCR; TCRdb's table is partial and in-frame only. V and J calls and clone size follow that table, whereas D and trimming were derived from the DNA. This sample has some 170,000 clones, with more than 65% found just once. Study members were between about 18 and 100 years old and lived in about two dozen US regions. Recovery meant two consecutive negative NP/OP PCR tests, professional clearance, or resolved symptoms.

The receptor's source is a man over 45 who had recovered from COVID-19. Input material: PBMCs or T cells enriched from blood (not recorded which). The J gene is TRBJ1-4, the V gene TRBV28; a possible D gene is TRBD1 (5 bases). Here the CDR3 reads CASSLTGKRNEKLFF. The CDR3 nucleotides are TGTGCCAGCAGTCTCACAGGAAAAAGGAATGAAAAACTGTTTTTT.